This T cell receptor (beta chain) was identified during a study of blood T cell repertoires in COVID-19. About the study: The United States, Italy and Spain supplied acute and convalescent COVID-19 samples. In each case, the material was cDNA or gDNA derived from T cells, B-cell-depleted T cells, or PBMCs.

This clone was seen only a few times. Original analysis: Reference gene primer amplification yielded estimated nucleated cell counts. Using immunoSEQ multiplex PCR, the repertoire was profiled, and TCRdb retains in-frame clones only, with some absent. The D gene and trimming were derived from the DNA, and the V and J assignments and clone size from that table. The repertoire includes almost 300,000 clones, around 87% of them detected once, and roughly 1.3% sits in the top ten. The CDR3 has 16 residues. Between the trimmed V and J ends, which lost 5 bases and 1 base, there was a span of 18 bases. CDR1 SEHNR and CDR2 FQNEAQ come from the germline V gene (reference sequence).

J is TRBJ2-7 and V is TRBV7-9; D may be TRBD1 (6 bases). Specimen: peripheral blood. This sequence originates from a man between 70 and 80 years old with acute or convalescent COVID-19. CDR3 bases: TGTGCCAGCAGCGGAATGACAGGTCTATCTTCCTACGAGCAGTACTTC. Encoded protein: CASSGMTGLSSYEQYF.